The TCR beta chain described here comes from a study of Ad26.COV2.S vaccination and SARS-CoV-2 variants. The treatment denotes: some 20 received Ad26.COV2.S at low or high dose, single or two shots; roughly 5 received placebo; per-sample allocation not given. Day 63 after the first vaccine or placebo injection was the time point for sampling. Libraries were prepared by immunoSEQ multiplex PCR; TCRdb keeps only in-frame clonotypes and omits some of them. The sample includes about 480,000 clones, roughly 87% seen only once; the top ten take roughly 13%. The CDR3 is 16 amino acids. Trimming stripped 10 bases from V and 4 bases from J, with 22 bases between. CDR1 and CDR2 (germline): ENHRY, SYGVKD.

This rearrangement joins TRBV10-3 to TRBJ2-2; D is possibly TRBD1 (6 bases). Sequencing was performed on peripheral blood, taken in a trial of Ad26.COV2.S vaccine versus placebo. This TCR was sampled from a person between 18 and 65 years old who received the Ad26.COV2.S COVID-19 vaccine or a placebo. In DNA form, the CDR3 reads TGTGCCAGTCGGCCGGCTCGGGACACAGTCACCGGGGAGCTGTTTTTT. It specifies CASRPARDTVTGELFF.